This T cell receptor beta chain emerged from a study of T cell repertoires in cytomegalovirus infection. This CDR3 spans 15 amino acids. V was clipped by 4 bases and J by 3 bases; unmatched bases: 4. Germline V gives CDR1 SNHLY, CDR2 FYNNEI. TCRdb reprocessed the reads via MiXCR and lists one record per CDR3 protein. The sample carries 680,000 or so distinct CDR3 sequences, around a third recorded once. Findings of the study overall: HLA-C-restricted CMV-specific TCR beta clonotypes prevailed in the ex vivo response.

Turning to this clonotype: Antigen: not known.

The source is a human donor in good health (CMV status not recorded). Some clones in this sample may be carry-over from other donors' samples. The chain couples TRBV2 to TRBJ2-5, with 11 bases identical to TRBD2. Specimen: cultured PBMCs, collected from culture after CMV antigen stimulation. CDR3 sequence reads: CASSGVAGGEETQYF. The CDR3 nucleotides are TGTGCCAGCAGTGGGGTAGCGGGGGGGGAAGAGACCCAGTACTTC.